The 2 T cell receptor beta chains given below trace back to one sample, sequenced in a study of cytomegalovirus exposure and HLA in healthy donors. The protocol was immunoSEQ multiplex PCR, while the TCRdb copy is restricted to in-frame clones and leaves out a portion. The sample lists about 190,000 clones; more than 65% were seen once. Input material: PBMCs. The receptor set was obtained from a woman between 18 and 29 years old in good health and CMV-seropositive.

V is TRBV19 and J is TRBJ2-1; a weak D match, TRBD2 (6 bases). The germline CDR1 and CDR2 sequences are LNHDA and SQIVND (reference sequence). Deletions cut 7 bases from V and 4 bases from J, with 17 bases between. The CDR3 sequence is 15 residues long. CDR3 DNA sequence: TGTGCCAGTATCGCGGGGACGGGCGCTTACAATGAGCAGTTCTTC. Protein sequence: CASIAGTGAYNEQFF.

The chain has TRBV4-1 and TRBJ2-1; a possible D gene is TRBD1 (5 bases). V lost 4 bases to trimming and J lost 0 bases, with 10 bases between them. The CDR3 has 15 residues. Germline V lookup: CDR1 MGHRA, CDR2 YSYEKL. CDR3 in amino acids: CASSPLGLSYNEQFF. The CDR3 nucleotides are TGCGCCAGCAGCCCCCTGGGGCTCTCCTACAATGAGCAGTTCTTC.